The clone carrying this T cell receptor (beta chain) came up a few times. Its antigen remains unknown. Between the trimmed V and J ends, which lost 7 bases and 3 bases, there was a span of 18 bases. Germline V gene data show CDR1 as SEHNR and CDR2 as FQNEAQ (reference sequence). This CDR3 contains 15 residues. These data are taken from a study of beta chain features in type 1 diabetes. General observations from the study: Fewer junction insertions and more nucleotide deletions appeared in type 1 diabetes patients. TCRB CDR3s were moderately but significantly shorter in Type 1 diabetes patients in all four CD4+ subsets.

All of the isolated RNA was reverse transcribed, so expressed TCRB transcripts were sequenced. Profiling relied on immunoSEQ multiplex PCR, and the TCRdb table lists in-frame clones only, not all of them. Here the sample spans more than 250,000 clones, about a fifth being singletons. The genes are TRBV7-9 and TRBJ1-1, with a tentative D call TRBD1 (5 bases). Sequencing was carried out using naive CD4+ T cells from blood. The TCR sequence derives from a woman in her forties with type 1 diabetes. CDR3 region: CASTMGSGGDTEAFF. The CDR3 region has the DNA TGTGCCAGCACCATGGGATCGGGGGGGGACACTGAAGCTTTCTTT. The full variable domain, rest sourced from reference TRBV7-9 and TRBJ1-1, is DTGVSQNPRHKITKRGQNVTFRCDPISEHNRLYWYRQTLGQGPEFLTYFQNEAQLEKSRLLSDRFSAERPKGSFSTLEIQRTEQGDSAMYLCASTMGSGGDTEAFFGQGTRLTVV.